This T cell receptor (beta chain) was sequenced in a study of T cell repertoires in cytomegalovirus infection. Broader study findings: The study found HLA-C-restricted CMV-specific TCR beta clonotypes dominating the ex vivo response.

V shed 3 bases, J shed 9 bases, and the junction held 13 bases outside the gene matches. CDR1 and CDR2 (germline): SGHTA, FQGNSA. This CDR3 spans 17 amino acids. MiXCR, run by TCRdb on the reads, gives a single entry per CDR3 protein. Here the sample spans under 500,000 distinct CDR3 sequences, 42% being singletons. In this sample, this clonotype turned up a few times. Its target is not known. The sequences come from cultured PBMCs, collected from culture after CMV antigen stimulation. This TCR derives from a human donor in good health (CMV status not recorded). Some clones in this sample may be carry-over from other donors' samples. The rearrangement links TRBV7-2 to TRBJ2-1; TRBD2 matches 11 bases. The CDR3 DNA follows: TGTGCCAGCAGCTTCCTGTTGTTGACTAGCGGGGAAGGTGAGCAGTTCTTC. Protein: CASSFLLLTSGEGEQFF.